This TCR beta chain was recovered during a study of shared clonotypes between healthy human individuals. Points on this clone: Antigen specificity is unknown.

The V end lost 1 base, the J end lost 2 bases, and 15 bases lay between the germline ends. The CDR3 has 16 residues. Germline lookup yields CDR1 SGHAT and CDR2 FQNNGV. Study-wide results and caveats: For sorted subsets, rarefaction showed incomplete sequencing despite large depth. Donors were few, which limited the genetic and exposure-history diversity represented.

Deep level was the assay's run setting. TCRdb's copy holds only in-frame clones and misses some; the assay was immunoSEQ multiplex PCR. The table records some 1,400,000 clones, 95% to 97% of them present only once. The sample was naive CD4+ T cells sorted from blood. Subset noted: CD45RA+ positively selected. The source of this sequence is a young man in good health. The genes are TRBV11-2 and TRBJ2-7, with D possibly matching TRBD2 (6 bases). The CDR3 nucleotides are TGTGCCAGCAGCTTAGGAGCGTGGGACTCAACCTACGAGCAGTACTTC. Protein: CASSLGAWDSTYEQYF. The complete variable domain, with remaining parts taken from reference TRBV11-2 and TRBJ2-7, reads EAGVAQSPRYKIIEKRQSVAFWCNPISGHATLYWYQQILGQGPKLLIQFQNNGVVDDSQLPKDRFSAERLKGVDSTLKIQPAKLEDSAVYLCASSLGAWDSTYEQYFGPGTRLTVT.